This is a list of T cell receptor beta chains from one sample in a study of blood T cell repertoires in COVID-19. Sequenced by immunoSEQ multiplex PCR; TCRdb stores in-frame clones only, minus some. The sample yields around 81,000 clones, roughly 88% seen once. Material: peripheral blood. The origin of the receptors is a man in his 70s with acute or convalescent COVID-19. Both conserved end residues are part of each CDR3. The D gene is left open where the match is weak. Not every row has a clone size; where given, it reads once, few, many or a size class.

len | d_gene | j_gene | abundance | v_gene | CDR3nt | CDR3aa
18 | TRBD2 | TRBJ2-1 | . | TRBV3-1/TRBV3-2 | TGTGCCAGCAGCCGAGGACTAGCGGGGGGGAGCTCCTACAATGAGCAGTTCTTC | CASSRGLAGGSSYNEQFF
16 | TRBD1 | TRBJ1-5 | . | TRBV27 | TGTGCCAGCAGTTTATCGTACAGGGGTGGCAATCAGCCCCAGCATTTT | CASSLSYRGGNQPQHF
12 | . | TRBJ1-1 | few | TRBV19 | TGTGCCAGTATCGGGGATTTGCCCCAAGCTTTCTTT | CASIGDLPQAFF
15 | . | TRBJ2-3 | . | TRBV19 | TGTGCCAGTAGCGGGACAGCCGGAGGGTCAGATACGCAGTATTTT | CASSGTAGGSDTQYF
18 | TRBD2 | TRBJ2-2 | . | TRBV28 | TGTGCCAGCTCCGGGGGGACGAGACCCGATGACTACACCGGGGAGCTGTTTTTT | CASSGGTRPDDYTGELFF
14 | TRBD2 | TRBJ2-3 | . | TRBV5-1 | TGCGCCAGCAGCATGGGAGGCGGGGGAGATACGCAGTATTTT | CASSMGGGGDTQYF
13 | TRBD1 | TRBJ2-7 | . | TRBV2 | TGTGCCAGTAGGGACAGTATCGTCTACGAGCAGTACTTC | CASRDSIVYEQYF
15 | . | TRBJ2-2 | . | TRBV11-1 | TGTGCCAGCAGCTTGGGGCTGACGAACACCGGGGAGCTGTTTTTT | CASSLGLTNTGELFF
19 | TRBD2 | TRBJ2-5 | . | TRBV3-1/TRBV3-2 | TGTGCCAGCAGCCAAGACCCCGATAGCGGGGGGGCTGGGGAAGAGACCCAGTACTTC | CASSQDPDSGGAGEETQYF
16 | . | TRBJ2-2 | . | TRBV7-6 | TGTGCCAGCAGCCTACTTAGCGGAACTGCGGCCGGGGAGCTGTTTTTT | CASSLLSGTAAGELFF
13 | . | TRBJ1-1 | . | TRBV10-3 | TGTGCCAGCGTAGGTGGAGCTAGCACTGAAGCTTTCTTT | CASVGGASTEAFF
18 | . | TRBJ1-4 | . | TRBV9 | TGTGCCAGCAGCGTAGATCTGGGGGGGCCCGCAACTAATGAAAAACTGTTTTTT | CASSVDLGGPATNEKLFF
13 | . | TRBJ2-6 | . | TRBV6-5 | TGTGCCAGCAGGACAGAGGGGGCCAACGTCCTGACTTTC | CASRTEGANVLTF
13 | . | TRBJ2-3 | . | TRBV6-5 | TGTGCCAGCAGTAGTCCAGGGACAGATACGCAGTATTTT | CASSSPGTDTQYF
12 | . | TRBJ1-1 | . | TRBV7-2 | TGTGCCAGCAGTCAACGGGGGGCAGGAGCTTTCTTT | CASSQRGAGAFF
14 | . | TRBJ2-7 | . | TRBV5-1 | TGCGCCAGCAGCTTGGCCCGCGGTCCTTACGAGCAGTACTTC | CASSLARGPYEQYF
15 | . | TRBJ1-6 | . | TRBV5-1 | TGCGCCAGCAGCCTCTCCGCGAGTCTTGATTCACCCCTCCACTTT | CASSLSASLDSPLHF
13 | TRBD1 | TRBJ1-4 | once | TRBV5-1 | TGCGCCAGCAGCCTGTCCGGACAGGGGAGATTGTTTTTT | CASSLSGQGRLFF
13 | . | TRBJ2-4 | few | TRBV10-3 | TGTGCCATCAGTACTAATTTGGGAAACATTCAGTACTTC | CAISTNLGNIQYF
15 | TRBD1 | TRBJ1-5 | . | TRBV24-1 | TGTGCCACCAGTGATGGCACAGGGGGCGGGCGGCCCCAGCATTTT | CATSDGTGGGRPQHF
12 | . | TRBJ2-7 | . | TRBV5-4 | TGTGCCAGCAGCTTGAATTCCGGGGAGCAGTACTTC | CASSLNSGEQYF
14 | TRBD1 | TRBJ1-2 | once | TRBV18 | TGTGCCAGCTCACCCACGGCAGGGGGTGACGGCTACACCTTC | CASSPTAGGDGYTF
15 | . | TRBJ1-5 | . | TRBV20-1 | TGCAGTGCTAGTGTCAGGGTAGGTAGCAATCAGCCCCAGCATTTT | CSASVRVGSNQPQHF
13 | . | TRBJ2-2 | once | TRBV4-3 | TGCGCCAGCAGCCGTCAGGACACCGGGGAGCTGTTTTTT | CASSRQDTGELFF